Shown below are 23 T cell receptor beta chains from a single sample sequenced in a study of shared clonotypes between healthy human individuals (TCRdb year 2020). The library came from the immunoSEQ multiplex PCR assay. TCRdb provides this immuneACCESS table in a form limited to in-frame rearrangements. Some clones are lacking; in checked studies, under half of them reflect an unresolved V gene, and why the rest are absent is not known. The sample table records around 2,000,000 clones; roughly 95% of these occur just once. The ten largest clonotypes hold 0.1% to 0.15% of the sample. The specimen sequenced was naive CD4+ T cells sorted from blood. The intended sense of this specimen's cell subset or site label: CD45RA+ positively selected. These receptors originate from a man aged 18 to 29 in good health.

The CDR3 reads CAWSPYRGEQYF. In nucleotides, the CDR3 is TGTGCCTGGAGTCCCTACCGGGGGGAGCAGTACTTC. This chain uses TRBV30 with TRBJ2-7; D possibly corresponds to TRBD2 (6 bases). Deletions cut 2 bases from V and 7 bases from J, with 12 bases between. Germline-derived CDR1 and CDR2 are GTSNPN and SVGIG (reference sequence). The CDR3 consists of 12 residues.

The chain has TRBV19 and TRBJ2-7; D may be TRBD1 (5 bases). The length of the CDR3 is 16 residues. Per the germline V gene, CDR1 is LNHDA and CDR2 is SQIVND (reference sequence). V lost 6 bases and J lost 3, with 21 bases in between. The chain's CDR3 is CASRGQGPTSGYEQYF. CDR3 sequence (DNA): TGTGCCAGTAGAGGGCAGGGTCCGACATCGGGCTACGAGCAGTACTTC. The full variable domain, completed using reference TRBV19 and TRBJ2-7, is DGGITQSPKYLFRKEGQNVTLSCEQNLNHDAMYWYRQDPGQGLRLIYYSQIVNDFQKGDIAEGYSVSREKKESFPLTVTSAQKNPTAFYLCASRGQGPTSGYEQYFGPGTRLTVT.

V is TRBV2 and J is TRBJ2-3, with D unclear. CDR3 size: 14 residues. Germline-derived CDR1 and CDR2 are SNHLY and FYNNEI. V lost 3 bases, J lost 3 bases, and 10 bases lay in between. The CDR3 region has the DNA TGTGCCAGCAGTGAGGGGTGGGCAACAGATACGCAGTATTTT. It specifies CASSEGWATDTQYF.

The J gene is TRBJ1-4, the V gene TRBV30; no firm D call. This CDR3 spans 15 amino acids. Germline CDR1 is GTSNPN and CDR2 is SVGIG (reference sequence). V was pared by 2 bases and J by 6 bases, with 16 bases between. For the CDR3, the DNA is TGTGCCTGGAGTCCCCCCAGTGATAAGGATGAAAAACTGTTTTTT. Translating gives CAWSPPSDKDEKLFF.

The V and J genes are TRBV30 and TRBJ2-1; 7 nucleotides line up with TRBD1. Germline CDR1 is GTSNPN and CDR2 is SVGIG (reference sequence). V shed 6 bases and J 3 bases; nucleotides not matched to a gene: 8. This CDR3 is built from 14 residues. CDR3 residues: CACLPGQHYNEQFF. As DNA, the CDR3 is TGTGCCTGCCTGCCGGGACAGCACTACAATGAGCAGTTCTTC.

V is TRBV18 and J is TRBJ1-5, with 7 bases lining up with TRBD1. CDR3 length: 13 residues. J was trimmed by 6 bases and V by 5 bases; bases with no gene match: 4. CDR1 and CDR2 from the germline V gene are KGHSH and LQKENI. CDR3 sequence (DNA): TGTGCCAGCTCAGCCGGGACAGCTCAGCCCCAGCATTTT. Amino acids: CASSAGTAQPQHF.

The rearrangement links TRBV6-1 to TRBJ1-4, with a possible D match to TRBD1 (5 bases). The V end lost 6 bases, the J end lost 7 bases, and 15 bases lay between the germline ends. The CDR3 covers 14 residues. The germline V gene encodes CDR1 MNHNS and CDR2 SASEGT. The CDR3 DNA reads TGTGCCAGCAGCGCCGGGGGGGTCGGTGAAAAACTGTTTTTT. It codes for CASSAGGVGEKLFF.

V and J are TRBV6-1 and TRBJ1-2; no definite D call. The germline gives CDR1 MNHNS, CDR2 SASEGT. V was cut by 0 bases and J by 1 base, with 9 bases left in between. The CDR3 is made up of 15 amino acids. CDR3 residues: CASSEALPVNYGYTF. The CDR3 DNA is TGTGCCAGCAGTGAAGCGCTTCCGGTTAACTATGGCTACACCTTC.

The chain links TRBV11-2 to TRBJ1-3; no clear D gene. In germline, CDR1 is SGHAT, CDR2 FQNNGV. This CDR3 comprises 14 residues. V lost 2 bases, J lost 1 base, and 6 bases lay in between. The CDR3 nucleotides are TGTGCCAGCAGCTTAAGTACGTCTGGAAACACCATATATTTT. It codes for CASSLSTSGNTIYF.

The chain recombines TRBV5-4 with TRBJ2-3; 8 nucleotides match TRBD1. There are 14 residues in the CDR3. CDR1 is SGHNT and CDR2 is YYREEE in the germline V gene (reference sequence). V shed 0 bases, J shed 6 bases, and the junction held 3 bases outside the gene matches. CDR3 DNA: TGTGCCAGCAGCTTGGTGGACAGGGAGGATACGCAGTATTTT. Encoded protein: CASSLVDREDTQYF.

J is TRBJ2-6 and V is TRBV19; TRBD1 matches at 8 bases. There are 17 residues in the CDR3. Germline CDR1 LNHDA, CDR2 SQIVND (reference sequence). The ends lost 3 bases at V and 3 bases at J; junction bases unmatched: 7. The CDR3: CASSIPQGADGANVLTF. The CDR3 nucleotides are TGTGCCAGTAGTATTCCCCAGGGGGCGGATGGGGCCAACGTCCTGACTTTC.

The chain employs TRBV6-6 and TRBJ1-5, with a possible D match to TRBD1 (5 bases). The V gene lost 6 bases and the J gene lost 8 bases, with 11 bases spanning the gap. The CDR3 has 12 residues. Germline V gives CDR1 MNHNY, CDR2 SVGAGI (reference sequence). The CDR3 DNA reads TGTGCCAGCAGATCGGGACCCGAGCCCCAGCATTTT. Translating it yields CASRSGPEPQHF.

The V call is TRBV6-6, the J call TRBJ2-5, with TRBD2 identical over 11 bases. Germline V lookup: CDR1 MNHNY, CDR2 SVGAGI (reference sequence). This CDR3 is built from 14 residues. With V trimmed by 2 bases and J by 12 bases, 8 bases remained unmatched. The CDR3 sequence is CASSYTGLADVEYF. For the CDR3, the DNA is TGTGCCAGCAGTTACACGGGACTAGCGGATGTCGAGTACTTC.

This clone was found once. J is TRBJ2-7 and V is TRBV5-4; D is perhaps TRBD2 (6 bases). The CDR3 is made up of 16 amino acids. V was shortened by 3 bases and J by 0 bases, with 16 bases between the two germline ends. CDR1 and CDR2 from the germline V gene are SGHNT and YYREEE (reference sequence). CDR3 sequence: CASSSQSGLSSYEQYF. CDR3 in DNA: TGTGCCAGCAGCTCGCAAAGCGGGTTAAGCTCCTACGAGCAGTACTTC.

The chain combines TRBV5-1 with TRBJ2-1; D uncertain. Trimming left V 2 bases short and J 7 bases short, with 13 bases between. The CDR3 runs to 14 residues. CDR1 is SGHRS, CDR2 YFSETQ, per germline. The CDR3 DNA reads as TGCGCCAGCAGCTTAACCGGGCCCATGAATGAGCAGTTCTTC. Its translation: CASSLTGPMNEQFF.

Written as DNA, the CDR3 is TGCGCCAGCAGCCAAGGACTAGCGGGGGGCATCAGCTCCTACAATGAGCAGTTCTTC. Protein: CASSQGLAGGISSYNEQFF. The chain uses TRBV5-1 and TRBJ2-1; TRBD2 matches at 14 bases. Germline trimming cut 4 bases from V and 0 bases from J; bases unmatched to any gene: 9. The CDR3 spans 19 residues. Germline-derived CDR1 and CDR2 are SGHRS and YFSETQ.

V usage is TRBV4-1 and J usage is TRBJ2-4; D possibly corresponds to TRBD2 (5 bases). Per germline, CDR1 MGHRA and CDR2 YSYEKL. The CDR3 is 15 residues long. Trimming cost V 0 bases and J 9 bases, with 15 bases left between them. CDR3 amino acids: CASSQDTAIRGIQYF. The CDR3 nucleotides are TGCGCCAGCAGCCAAGATACAGCGATTCGGGGCATTCAGTACTTC.

This sequence joins TRBV2 and TRBJ2-1, with D tentatively TRBD2 (6 bases). The CDR3 is made up of 13 amino acids. CDR1 and CDR2 from the germline V gene are SNHLY and FYNNEI. Trimming shortened V by 10 bases and J by 0 bases, and 10 bases separated the two germline ends. CDR3: CAIASVSYNEQFF. CDR3 bases: TGTGCCATAGCTAGCGTCTCCTACAATGAGCAGTTCTTC.

The chain is built from TRBV30 and TRBJ1-5; perhaps TRBD1 as D (6 bases). With 7 bases removed from V and 6 bases from J, the gap between germline ends came to 16 bases. Germline assignment: CDR1 GTSNPN and CDR2 SVGIG (reference sequence). CDR3 length: 13 residues. CDR3 DNA: TGTGCCTTTTCGGGGGCTCTGGGTCAGCCCCAGCATTTT. Its translation is CAFSGALGQPQHF. Combining the CDR3 with reference TRBV30 and TRBJ1-5 gives the whole variable domain SQTIHQWPATLVQPVGSPLSLECTVEGTSNPNLYWYRQAAGRGLQLLFYSVGIGQISSEVPQNLSASRPQDRQFILSSKKLLLSDSGFYLCAFSGALGQPQHFGDGTRLSIL.

This chain links TRBV11-3 with TRBJ2-3, with a possible D match to TRBD2 (6 bases). CDR1 and CDR2 from the germline V gene are SGHNT and YENEEA. V was pared by 1 base and J by 6 bases, with 11 bases between. The CDR3 runs to 14 residues. The CDR3 DNA follows: TGTGCCAGCAGCTTAGGCTCCCGGGAGGATACGCAGTATTTT. Amino acids: CASSLGSREDTQYF.

This chain links TRBV7-9 with TRBJ1-1; no clear D gene. V lost 4 bases and J lost 4, with 13 bases in between. CDR1 is SEHNR, CDR2 FQNEAQ, per germline (reference sequence). This CDR3 is 14 amino acids long. The CDR3 DNA is TGTGCCAGCAGCTCCCTCACGGCCGTCACTGAAGCTTTCTTT. It translates to CASSSLTAVTEAFF. The complete variable domain, with remaining parts taken from reference TRBV7-9 and TRBJ1-1, reads DTGVSQNPRHKITKRGQNVTFRCDPISEHNRLYWYRQTLGQGPEFLTYFQNEAQLEKSRLLSDRFSAERPKGSFSTLEIQRTEQGDSAMYLCASSSLTAVTEAFFGQGTRLTVV.

This rearrangement joins TRBV7-2 to TRBJ2-3, with 15 positions matching TRBD2. Germline loops: CDR1 SGHTA, CDR2 FQGNSA. This CDR3 comprises 15 residues. V lost 5 bases and J lost 9; bases outside the gene matches: 6. CDR3 amino acids: CASSPRTSGGETQYF. DNA of the CDR3: TGTGCCAGCAGCCCACGGACTAGCGGGGGGGAGACGCAGTATTTT.

Turning to this clone: Other nucleotide sequences from this sample produce the same CDR3. This chain connects TRBV6-5 to TRBJ1-1, with D perhaps TRBD1 (5 bases). Trimming removed 5 bases at V and 5 bases at J, with 9 bases between. The CDR3 has 12 residues. Germline-derived CDR1 and CDR2 are MNHEY and SVGAGI. CDR3 in amino acids: CASSRGDTEAFF. CDR3 coding DNA: TGTGCCAGCAGTCGAGGGGATACTGAAGCTTTCTTT.